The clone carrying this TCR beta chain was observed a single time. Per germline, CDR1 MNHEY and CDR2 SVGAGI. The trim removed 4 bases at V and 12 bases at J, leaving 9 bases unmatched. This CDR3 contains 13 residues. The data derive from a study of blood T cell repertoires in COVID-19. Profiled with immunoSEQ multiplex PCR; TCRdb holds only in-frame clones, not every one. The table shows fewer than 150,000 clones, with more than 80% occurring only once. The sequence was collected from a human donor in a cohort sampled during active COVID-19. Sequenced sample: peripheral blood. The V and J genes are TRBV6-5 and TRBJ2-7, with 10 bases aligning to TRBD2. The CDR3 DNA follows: TGTGCCAGCAGTTCCGCCCAAGCGGGGGGGAGGTACTTC. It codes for CASSSAQAGGRYF.